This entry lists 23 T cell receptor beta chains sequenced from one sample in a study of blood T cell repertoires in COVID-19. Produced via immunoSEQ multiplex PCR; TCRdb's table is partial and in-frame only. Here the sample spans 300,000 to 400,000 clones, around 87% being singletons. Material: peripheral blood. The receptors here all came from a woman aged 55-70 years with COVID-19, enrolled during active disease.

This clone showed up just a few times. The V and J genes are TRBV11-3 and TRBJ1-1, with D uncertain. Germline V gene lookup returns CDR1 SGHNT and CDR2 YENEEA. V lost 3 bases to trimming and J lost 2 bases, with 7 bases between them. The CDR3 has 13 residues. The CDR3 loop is CASSFEGNTEAFF. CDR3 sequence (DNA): TGTGCCAGCAGCTTTGAGGGAAACACTGAAGCTTTCTTT.

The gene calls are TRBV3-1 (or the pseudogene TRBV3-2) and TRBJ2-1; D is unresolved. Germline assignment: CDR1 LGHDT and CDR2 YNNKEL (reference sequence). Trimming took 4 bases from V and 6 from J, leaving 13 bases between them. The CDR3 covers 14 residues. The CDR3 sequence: CASSLFTLSNEQFF. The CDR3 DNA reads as TGTGCCAGCAGCCTATTCACCTTGAGCAATGAGCAGTTCTTC.

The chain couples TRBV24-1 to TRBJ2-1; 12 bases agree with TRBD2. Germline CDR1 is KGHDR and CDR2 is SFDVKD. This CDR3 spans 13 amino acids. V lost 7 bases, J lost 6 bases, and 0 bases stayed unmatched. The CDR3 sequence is CATRTSGGNEQFF. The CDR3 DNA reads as TGTGCCACCAGGACTAGCGGGGGCAATGAGCAGTTCTTC.

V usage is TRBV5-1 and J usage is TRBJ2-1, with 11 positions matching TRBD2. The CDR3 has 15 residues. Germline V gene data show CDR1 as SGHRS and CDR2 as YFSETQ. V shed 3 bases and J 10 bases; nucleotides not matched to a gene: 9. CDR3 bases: TGCGCCAGCAGCTCTTTAGCGGGGGGGCTCCCAGAGCAGTTCTTC. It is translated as CASSSLAGGLPEQFF. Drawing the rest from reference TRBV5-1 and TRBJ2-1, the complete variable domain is KAGVTQTPRYLIKTRGQQVTLSCSPISGHRSVSWYQQTPGQGLQFLFEYFSETQRNKGNFPGRFSGRQFSNSRSEMNVSTLELGDSALYLCASSSLAGGLPEQFFGPGTRLTVL.

CDR3 nucleotides: TGTGCCAGTAGTATACAGGGGGCCAATCAGCCCCAGCATTTT. Translated, it gives CASSIQGANQPQHF. The rearrangement uses TRBV19 and TRBJ1-5; 8 bases are a match to TRBD1. This CDR3 is 14 amino acids long. CDR1 and CDR2 (germline): LNHDA, SQIVND (reference sequence). V shed 2 bases and J 3 bases; nucleotides not matched to a gene: 0.

The CDR3 loop reads CATHRDRGYNEQFF. CDR3 DNA: TGTGCCACACACCGGGACAGGGGGTACAATGAGCAGTTCTTC. The V gene is TRBV19, the J gene TRBJ2-1; 11 positions agree with TRBD1. The ends lost 10 bases at V and 4 bases at J; junction bases unmatched: 6. The germline CDR1 and CDR2 sequences are LNHDA and SQIVND (reference sequence). CDR3 length equals 14 residues. Full variable domain (rest looked up from reference TRBV19 and TRBJ2-1): DGGITQSPKYLFRKEGQNVTLSCEQNLNHDAMYWYRQDPGQGLRLIYYSQIVNDFQKGDIAEGYSVSREKKESFPLTVTSAQKNPTAFYLCATHRDRGYNEQFFGPGTRLTVL.

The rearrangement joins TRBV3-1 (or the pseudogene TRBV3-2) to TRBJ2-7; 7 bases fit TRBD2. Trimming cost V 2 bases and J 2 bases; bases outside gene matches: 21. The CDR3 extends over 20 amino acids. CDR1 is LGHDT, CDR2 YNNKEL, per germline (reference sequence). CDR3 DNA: TGTGCCAGCAGCCAACCTCGTGGGGGGGGAGGCCCCGGTCTCCCCTACGAGCAGTACTTC. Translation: CASSQPRGGGGPGLPYEQYF.

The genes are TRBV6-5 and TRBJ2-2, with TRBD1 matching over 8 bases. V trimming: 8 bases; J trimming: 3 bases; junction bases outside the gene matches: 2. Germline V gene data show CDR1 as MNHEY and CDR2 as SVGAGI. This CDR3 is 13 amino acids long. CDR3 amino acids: CASHRGDTGELFF. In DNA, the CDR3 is TGTGCCAGCCACAGGGGGGACACCGGGGAGCTGTTTTTT.

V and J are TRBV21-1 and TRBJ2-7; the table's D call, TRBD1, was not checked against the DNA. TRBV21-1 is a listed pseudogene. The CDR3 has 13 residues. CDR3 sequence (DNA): TGTGCCAGCGAAGGGGACAGCTACTACGAGCAGTACTTC. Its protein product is CASEGDSYYEQYF.

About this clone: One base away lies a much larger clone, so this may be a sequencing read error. The CDR3 loop is CASSPRDSSYEQYF. The DNA for the CDR3 is TGTGCCAGCAGCCCCCGGGACAGCTCCTACGAGCAGTACTTC. The chain uses TRBV14 and TRBJ2-7; 7 bases match TRBD1. V dropped 4 bases and J dropped 0; count of bases not matched to a gene: 3. Per germline, CDR1 SGHDN and CDR2 FVKESK. The CDR3 extends over 14 amino acids.

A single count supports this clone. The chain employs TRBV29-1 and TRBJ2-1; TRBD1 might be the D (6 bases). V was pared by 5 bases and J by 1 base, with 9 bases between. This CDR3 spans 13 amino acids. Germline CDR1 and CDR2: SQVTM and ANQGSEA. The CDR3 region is CSVHGTSYNEQFF. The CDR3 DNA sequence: TGCAGCGTTCATGGGACATCCTACAATGAGCAGTTCTTC.

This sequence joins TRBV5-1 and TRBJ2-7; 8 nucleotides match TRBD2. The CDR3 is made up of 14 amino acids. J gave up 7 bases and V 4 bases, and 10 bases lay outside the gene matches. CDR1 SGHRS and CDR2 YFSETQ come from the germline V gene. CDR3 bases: TGCGCCAGCAGCATGGGGGAGCGGGGGAGAGAGCAGTACTTC. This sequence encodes CASSMGERGREQYF.

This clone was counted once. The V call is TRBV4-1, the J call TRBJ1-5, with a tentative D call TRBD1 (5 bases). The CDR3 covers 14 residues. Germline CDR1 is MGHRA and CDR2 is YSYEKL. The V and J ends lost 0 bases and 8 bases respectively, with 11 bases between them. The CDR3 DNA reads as TGCGCCAGCAGCCAAGAGTGGAGGGACGAGCCCCAGCATTTT. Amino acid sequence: CASSQEWRDEPQHF.

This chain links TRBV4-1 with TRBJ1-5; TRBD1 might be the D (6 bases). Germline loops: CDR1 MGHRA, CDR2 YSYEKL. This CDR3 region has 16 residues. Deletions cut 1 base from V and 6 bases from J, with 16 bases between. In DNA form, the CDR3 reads TGCGCCAGCAGCCAAGGAACCGGGACATATCTTCAGCCCCAGCATTTT. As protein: CASSQGTGTYLQPQHF.

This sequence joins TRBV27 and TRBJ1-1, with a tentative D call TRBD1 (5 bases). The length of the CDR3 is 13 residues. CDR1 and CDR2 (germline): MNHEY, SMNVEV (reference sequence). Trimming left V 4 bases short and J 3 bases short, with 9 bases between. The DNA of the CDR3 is TGTGCCAGCAGTTCCCAGGGCGACACTGAAGCTTTCTTT. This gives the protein CASSSQGDTEAFF.

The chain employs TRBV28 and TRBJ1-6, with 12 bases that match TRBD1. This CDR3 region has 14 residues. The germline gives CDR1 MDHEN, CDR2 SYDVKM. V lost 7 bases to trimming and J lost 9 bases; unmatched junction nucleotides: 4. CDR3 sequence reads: CASNPGQGASPLHF. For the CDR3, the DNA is TGTGCCAGCAATCCGGGACAGGGGGCTTCACCCCTCCACTTT.

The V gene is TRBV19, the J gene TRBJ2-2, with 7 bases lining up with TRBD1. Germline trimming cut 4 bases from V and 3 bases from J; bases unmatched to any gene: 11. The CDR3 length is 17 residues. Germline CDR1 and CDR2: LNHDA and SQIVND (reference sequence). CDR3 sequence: CASSTTGSRADTGELFF. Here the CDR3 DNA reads TGTGCCAGTAGTACGACAGGGAGTAGAGCGGACACCGGGGAGCTGTTTTTT.

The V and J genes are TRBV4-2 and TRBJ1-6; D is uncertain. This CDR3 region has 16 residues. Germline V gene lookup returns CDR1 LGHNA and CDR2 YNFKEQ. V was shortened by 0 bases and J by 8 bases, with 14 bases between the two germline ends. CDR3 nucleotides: TGTGCCAGCAGCCAAGATTTACTTTCCGTTGATTCACCCCTCCACTTT. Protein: CASSQDLLSVDSPLHF.

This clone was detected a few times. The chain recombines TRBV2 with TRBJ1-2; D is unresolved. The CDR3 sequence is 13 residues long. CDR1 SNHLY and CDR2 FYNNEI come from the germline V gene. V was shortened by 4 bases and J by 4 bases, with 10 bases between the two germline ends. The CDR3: CASSVAPPYGYTF. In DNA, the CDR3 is TGTGCCAGCAGTGTTGCGCCCCCCTATGGCTACACCTTC. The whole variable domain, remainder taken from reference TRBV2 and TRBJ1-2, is EPEVTQTPSHQVTQMGQEVILRCVPISNHLYFYWYRQILGQKVEFLVSFYNNEISEKSEIFDDQFSVERPDGSNFTLKIRSTKLEDSAMYFCASSVAPPYGYTFGSGTRLTVV.

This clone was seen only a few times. The CDR3 loop is CASSLRGSTGELFF. The CDR3 DNA follows: TGTGCCAGCAGCCTTAGGGGCAGCACCGGGGAGCTGTTTTTT. This rearrangement joins TRBV25-1 to TRBJ2-2; a possible D gene is TRBD1 (5 bases). CDR3 length: 14 amino acids. Germline V gene lookup returns CDR1 MGHDK and CDR2 SYGVNS. Trimming removed 6 bases at V and 4 bases at J, with 12 bases between.

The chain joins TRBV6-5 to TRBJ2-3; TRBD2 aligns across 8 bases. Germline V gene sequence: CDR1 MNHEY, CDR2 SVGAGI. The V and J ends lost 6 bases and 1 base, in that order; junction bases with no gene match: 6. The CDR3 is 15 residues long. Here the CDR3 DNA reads TGTGCCAGCAGGGCCGGGGGGGTGCGCACAGATACGCAGTATTTT. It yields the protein CASRAGGVRTDTQYF.

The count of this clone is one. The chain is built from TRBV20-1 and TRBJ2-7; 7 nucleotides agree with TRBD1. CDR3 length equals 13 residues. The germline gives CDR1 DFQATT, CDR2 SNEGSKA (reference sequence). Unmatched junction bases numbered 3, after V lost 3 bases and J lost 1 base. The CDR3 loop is CSASYRGSYEQYF. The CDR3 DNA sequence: TGCAGTGCTAGTTACAGGGGTTCCTACGAGCAGTACTTC.

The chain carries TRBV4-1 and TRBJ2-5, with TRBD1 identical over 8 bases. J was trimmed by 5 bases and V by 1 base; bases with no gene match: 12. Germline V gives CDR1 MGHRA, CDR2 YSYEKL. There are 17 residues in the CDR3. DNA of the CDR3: TGCGCCAGCAGCCAAGCCCCCTCTCAGGGGGCGCGTGAGACCCAGTACTTC. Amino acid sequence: CASSQAPSQGARETQYF.